The rows below give T cell receptor beta chains drawn from one sample of a study of blood T cell repertoires in COVID-19. TCRdb keeps only in-frame clones here, not all; method: immunoSEQ multiplex PCR. The table includes 120,000 or so clones, roughly 80% detected once. The source material was peripheral blood. These receptors originate from a human donor in a cohort sampled during active COVID-19. The CDR3 runs from the conserved cysteine through the conserved F or W. Fields, in order: D gene, J gene, V gene, clone size, CDR3 protein, CDR3 DNA. A D gene is named only where the DNA matches it firmly. For some rows the clone size is stated as once, few or many, or as a class when expanded; others skip it.

d_gene: TRBD1; j_gene: TRBJ1-6; v_gene: TRBV30; abundance: NA; CDR3aa: CAWSRGQHNSPLHF; CDR3nt: TGTGCCTGGAGCCGGGGACAGCATAATTCACCCCTCCACTTT
d_gene: NA; j_gene: TRBJ1-1; v_gene: TRBV10-3; abundance: few; CDR3aa: CAISAQGENTEAFF; CDR3nt: TGTGCCATCAGTGCACAGGGAGAGAACACTGAAGCTTTCTTT
d_gene: NA; j_gene: TRBJ1-2; v_gene: TRBV14; abundance: NA; CDR3aa: CASSQDLGVPGYTF; CDR3nt: TGTGCCAGCAGCCAAGATCTGGGAGTCCCTGGCTACACCTTC
d_gene: NA; j_gene: TRBJ2-6; v_gene: TRBV24-1; abundance: NA; CDR3aa: CATSDGGRSSGANVLTF; CDR3nt: TGTGCCACCAGTGACGGGGGTCGGAGCTCTGGGGCCAACGTCCTGACTTTC
d_gene: NA; j_gene: TRBJ2-3; v_gene: TRBV20-1; abundance: NA; CDR3aa: CSASLDSTDTQYF; CDR3nt: TGCAGTGCTAGTTTAGATAGCACAGATACGCAGTATTTT
d_gene: NA; j_gene: TRBJ2-1; v_gene: TRBV11-3; abundance: NA; CDR3aa: CASSSGGLSNEQFF; CDR3nt: TGTGCCAGCAGCTCGGGGGGCCTTAGCAATGAGCAGTTCTTC
d_gene: NA; j_gene: TRBJ1-5; v_gene: TRBV28; abundance: NA; CDR3aa: CASSYGVDQPQHF; CDR3nt: TGTGCCAGCAGTTACGGGGTTGATCAGCCCCAGCATTTT
d_gene: TRBD1; j_gene: TRBJ2-2; v_gene: TRBV7-9; abundance: NA; CDR3aa: CASSSRTGWAGELFF; CDR3nt: TGTGCCAGCAGCTCCAGGACAGGGTGGGCCGGGGAGCTGTTTTTT
d_gene: TRBD1; j_gene: TRBJ1-5; v_gene: TRBV25-1; abundance: NA; CDR3aa: CASSAIQGSNQPQHF; CDR3nt: TGTGCCAGCAGTGCGATACAGGGGAGCAATCAGCCCCAGCATTTT
d_gene: NA; j_gene: TRBJ1-1; v_gene: TRBV19; abundance: NA; CDR3aa: CASSVGRDTEAFF; CDR3nt: TGTGCCAGTAGTGTTGGCAGGGACACTGAAGCTTTCTTT
d_gene: NA; j_gene: TRBJ1-2; v_gene: TRBV5-6; abundance: NA; CDR3aa: CASKPQPGSNYGYTF; CDR3nt: TGTGCCAGCAAACCGCAACCAGGTTCTAACTATGGCTACACCTTC
d_gene: TRBD1; j_gene: TRBJ1-2; v_gene: TRBV28; abundance: NA; CDR3aa: CASSPGQGRPGGYTF; CDR3nt: TGTGCCAGCAGTCCAGGACAGGGGAGACCAGGTGGCTACACCTTC
d_gene: NA; j_gene: TRBJ1-3; v_gene: TRBV28; abundance: NA; CDR3aa: CASRPGRRGVHSRSGNTIYF; CDR3nt: TGTGCCAGCCGGCCGGGACGGCGGGGCGTCCACTCCCGCTCTGGAAACACCATATATTTT
d_gene: NA; j_gene: TRBJ2-5; v_gene: TRBV28; abundance: NA; CDR3aa: CASSDQRSVQETQYF; CDR3nt: TGTGCCAGCAGTGATCAGCGTTCGGTCCAAGAGACCCAGTACTTC
d_gene: NA; j_gene: TRBJ2-5; v_gene: TRBV3-1/TRBV3-2; abundance: NA; CDR3aa: CASSQRRTMGPRGQETQYF; CDR3nt: TGTGCCAGCAGCCAAAGGAGGACTATGGGTCCACGCGGCCAAGAGACCCAGTACTTC
d_gene: NA; j_gene: TRBJ1-5; v_gene: TRBV7-2; abundance: NA; CDR3aa: CASSYMNQPQHF; CDR3nt: TGTGCCAGCAGTTACATGAATCAGCCCCAGCATTTT
d_gene: NA; j_gene: TRBJ1-2; v_gene: TRBV25-1; abundance: once; CDR3aa: CASSTKGVLEGYTF; CDR3nt: TGTGCCAGTTCAACTAAGGGAGTGTTAGAAGGCTACACCTTC
d_gene: TRBD2; j_gene: TRBJ2-1; v_gene: TRBV7-8; abundance: NA; CDR3aa: CASSTRASGSLNEQFF; CDR3nt: TGTGCCAGCAGCACTCGGGCTAGCGGGAGTTTGAATGAGCAGTTCTTC
d_gene: NA; j_gene: TRBJ1-5; v_gene: TRBV3-1/TRBV3-2; abundance: few; CDR3aa: CASSQGDNQPQHF; CDR3nt: TGTGCCAGCAGCCAAGGAGACAATCAGCCCCAGCATTTT
d_gene: TRBD1; j_gene: TRBJ2-7; v_gene: TRBV6-6; abundance: NA; CDR3aa: CASSSGTGDYEQYF; CDR3nt: TGTGCCAGCAGTTCCGGGACAGGGGACTACGAGCAGTACTTC
d_gene: TRBD1; j_gene: TRBJ1-5; v_gene: TRBV2; abundance: NA; CDR3aa: CASSPDRGDQPQHF; CDR3nt: TGTGCCAGCAGCCCGGACAGGGGCGATCAGCCCCAGCATTTT
d_gene: NA; j_gene: TRBJ1-6; v_gene: TRBV7-2; abundance: NA; CDR3aa: CASSLGGPIRSYNSPLHF; CDR3nt: TGTGCCAGCAGCTTAGGAGGGCCAATTCGCTCCTATAATTCACCCCTCCACTTT
d_gene: TRBD1; j_gene: TRBJ2-1; v_gene: TRBV10-1; abundance: NA; CDR3aa: CASSPIPGQGGNEQFF; CDR3nt: TGCGCCAGCAGTCCGATTCCGGGACAGGGGGGGAATGAGCAGTTCTTC
d_gene: TRBD1; j_gene: TRBJ1-6; v_gene: TRBV6-2/TRBV6-3; abundance: NA; CDR3aa: CASSYSDRANSPLHF; CDR3nt: TGTGCCAGCAGTTACTCGGACAGGGCAAATTCACCCCTCCACTTT
d_gene: NA; j_gene: TRBJ2-7; v_gene: TRBV29-1; abundance: NA; CDR3aa: CSGIGLLGEQYF; CDR3nt: TGCAGCGGTATCGGACTACTCGGCGAGCAGTACTTC
d_gene: TRBD1; j_gene: TRBJ1-4; v_gene: TRBV28; abundance: once; CDR3aa: CASSGTVEKLFF; CDR3nt: TGTGCCAGCAGTGGGACAGTTGAAAAACTGTTTTTT
d_gene: NA; j_gene: TRBJ1-2; v_gene: TRBV12-3/TRBV12-4; abundance: NA; CDR3aa: CASSFGDYGYTF; CDR3nt: TGTGCCAGCAGTTTCGGTGACTATGGCTACACCTTC
d_gene: NA; j_gene: TRBJ1-5; v_gene: TRBV28; abundance: NA; CDR3aa: CASSLSTEGYQPQHF; CDR3nt: TGTGCCAGCAGTTTATCCACGGAGGGATATCAGCCCCAGCATTTT
d_gene: TRBD1; j_gene: TRBJ1-2; v_gene: TRBV2; abundance: NA; CDR3aa: CASSKGQGANYGYTF; CDR3nt: TGTGCCAGCAGCAAAGGCCAGGGGGCTAACTATGGCTACACCTTC
d_gene: NA; j_gene: TRBJ2-7; v_gene: TRBV20-1; abundance: NA; CDR3aa: CSASVHRYEQYF; CDR3nt: TGCAGTGCTAGTGTACACCGCTACGAGCAGTACTTC
d_gene: NA; j_gene: TRBJ1-5; v_gene: TRBV6-5; abundance: NA; CDR3aa: CACLQYSNQPQHF; CDR3nt: TGTGCGTGCCTTCAGTATAGCAATCAGCCCCAGCATTTT
d_gene: NA; j_gene: TRBJ2-7; v_gene: TRBV12-3/TRBV12-4; abundance: NA; CDR3aa: CASSFRHSYEQYF; CDR3nt: TGTGCCAGCAGTTTTCGACACTCCTACGAGCAGTACTTC
d_gene: NA; j_gene: TRBJ2-1; v_gene: TRBV4-3; abundance: NA; CDR3aa: CASKQSSYNEQFF; CDR3nt: TGCGCCAGCAAACAGAGCTCCTACAATGAGCAGTTCTTC
d_gene: NA; j_gene: TRBJ1-1; v_gene: TRBV5-1; abundance: few; CDR3aa: CASSFMGGNTEAFF; CDR3nt: TGCGCCAGCAGCTTTATGGGGGGGAACACTGAAGCTTTCTTT
d_gene: TRBD1; j_gene: TRBJ1-4; v_gene: TRBV25-1; abundance: NA; CDR3aa: CASSERQGTNEKLFF; CDR3nt: TGTGCCAGCAGTGAAAGACAGGGCACTAATGAAAAACTGTTTTTT
d_gene: TRBD2; j_gene: TRBJ2-1; v_gene: TRBV6-5; abundance: NA; CDR3aa: CASNLVGGTGNEQFF; CDR3nt: TGTGCCAGCAATCTTGTCGGGGGGACGGGGAATGAGCAGTTCTTC
d_gene: TRBD1; j_gene: TRBJ1-5; v_gene: TRBV10-3; abundance: NA; CDR3aa: CAISGQGSQPQHF; CDR3nt: TGTGCCATCAGTGGACAGGGAAGTCAGCCCCAGCATTTT
d_gene: NA; j_gene: TRBJ2-7; v_gene: TRBV7-2; abundance: NA; CDR3aa: CASSLGPRFYEQYF; CDR3nt: TGTGCCAGCAGCTTAGGCCCCAGGTTCTACGAGCAGTACTTC
d_gene: NA; j_gene: TRBJ2-3; v_gene: TRBV5-8; abundance: NA; CDR3aa: CASSLVVVADSTDTQYF; CDR3nt: TGTGCCAGCAGCTTGGTGGTGGTAGCGGATAGCACAGATACGCAGTATTTT
d_gene: TRBD2; j_gene: TRBJ2-1; v_gene: TRBV7-2; abundance: NA; CDR3aa: CASSLLAGAYNEQFF; CDR3nt: TGTGCCAGCAGCTTATTGGCGGGAGCCTACAATGAGCAGTTCTTC
d_gene: NA; j_gene: TRBJ2-5; v_gene: TRBV19; abundance: NA; CDR3aa: CASSTPGSQETQYF; CDR3nt: TGTGCCAGTAGTACACCGGGAAGCCAAGAGACCCAGTACTTC
d_gene: TRBD1; j_gene: TRBJ1-1; v_gene: TRBV28; abundance: NA; CDR3aa: CASRSEARDRLNTEAFF; CDR3nt: TGTGCCAGCAGGAGTGAGGCTAGGGACAGGCTGAACACTGAAGCTTTCTTT
d_gene: TRBD1; j_gene: TRBJ1-2; v_gene: TRBV10-3; abundance: once; CDR3aa: CAISRDRESYGYTF; CDR3nt: TGTGCCATCAGTCGGGACAGGGAGAGCTATGGCTACACCTTC
d_gene: TRBD2; j_gene: TRBJ2-3; v_gene: TRBV4-2; abundance: NA; CDR3aa: CASSQHTGTSGPDTQYF; CDR3nt: TGTGCCAGCAGCCAACATACCGGGACTAGCGGGCCAGATACGCAGTATTTT
d_gene: TRBD2; j_gene: TRBJ2-3; v_gene: TRBV19; abundance: NA; CDR3aa: CASTSGLAGAADTQYF; CDR3nt: TGTGCCAGTACCTCCGGACTAGCGGGGGCGGCAGATACGCAGTATTTT
d_gene: TRBD2; j_gene: TRBJ2-1; v_gene: TRBV28; abundance: NA; CDR3aa: CASSPTGLANEQFF; CDR3nt: TGTGCCAGCAGCCCTACAGGACTAGCCAATGAGCAGTTCTTC
d_gene: NA; j_gene: TRBJ2-3; v_gene: TRBV4-3; abundance: NA; CDR3aa: CASSQVGSEDTQYF; CDR3nt: TGCGCCAGCAGCCAAGTGGGTAGCGAAGATACGCAGTATTTT
d_gene: NA; j_gene: TRBJ1-2; v_gene: TRBV28; abundance: NA; CDR3aa: CASTETAGIGYTF; CDR3nt: TGTGCCAGCACCGAAACCGCAGGGATTGGCTACACCTTC
d_gene: NA; j_gene: TRBJ1-1; v_gene: TRBV12-3/TRBV12-4; abundance: NA; CDR3aa: CASSLGQNTEAFF; CDR3nt: TGTGCCAGCAGTTTAGGACAGAACACTGAAGCTTTCTTT
d_gene: NA; j_gene: TRBJ1-2; v_gene: TRBV30; abundance: NA; CDR3aa: CAWSEGRGFYGYTF; CDR3nt: TGTGCCTGGAGTGAAGGGCGGGGATTCTATGGCTACACCTTC
d_gene: TRBD1; j_gene: TRBJ2-2; v_gene: TRBV9; abundance: NA; CDR3aa: CASSFRDRANTGELFF; CDR3nt: TGTGCCAGCAGCTTCCGGGACAGGGCGAACACCGGGGAGCTGTTTTTT
d_gene: NA; j_gene: TRBJ2-1; v_gene: TRBV29-1; abundance: NA; CDR3aa: CSVESAAGWQFF; CDR3nt: TGCAGCGTTGAAAGTGCGGCGGGGTGGCAGTTCTTC
d_gene: NA; j_gene: TRBJ1-2; v_gene: TRBV2; abundance: NA; CDR3aa: CASSVRTSERCTF; CDR3nt: TGTGCCAGCAGTGTTCGCACATCGGAGCGATGCACCTTC